A single sample gave rise to the 29 T cell receptor beta chains below, sequenced in a study of cytomegalovirus exposure and HLA in healthy donors. Here immunoSEQ multiplex PCR was the method, and the copy in TCRdb shows in-frame clones only, minus some. This sample has 65,000 to 75,000 clones; 94% occur once, and the top ten carry 3.2%. Source material: PBMCs. The receptors come from a woman aged 18-29 years in good health and CMV-seropositive.

The chain is built from TRBV29-1 and TRBJ2-7, with TRBD2 as a possible D gene (7 bases). Trimming cost V 4 bases and J 2 bases, with 12 bases left between them. This CDR3 is 13 amino acids long. CDR1 is SQVTM, CDR2 ANQGSEA, per germline. The CDR3 sequence: CSVGQGTTYEQYF. Here the CDR3 DNA reads TGCAGCGTTGGGCAGGGGACTACCTACGAGCAGTACTTC.

This clone showed up just once. This rearrangement joins TRBV28 to TRBJ2-1; TRBD2 aligns across 7 bases. Germline loops: CDR1 MDHEN, CDR2 SYDVKM. The CDR3 spans 13 residues. The junction had 10 bases not matched to a gene; V was cut back by 11 bases and J by 6 bases. The CDR3 coding sequence is TGTGCCGGAGGGGCGGGAGACCGCAATGAGCAGTTCTTC. Translating it yields CAGGAGDRNEQFF.

The chain combines TRBV7-2 with TRBJ2-4; possible D gene TRBD2, 6 bases. Germline V lookup: CDR1 SGHTA, CDR2 FQGNSA. This CDR3 has 15 amino acids. Deletions cut 5 bases from V and 1 base from J, with 12 bases between. For the CDR3, the DNA is TGTGCCAGCAGCCAAGCAGGAGGGGCCAAAAACATTCAGTACTTC. Amino acid sequence: CASSQAGGAKNIQYF.

The chain employs TRBV7-2 and TRBJ2-4; TRBD1 agrees at 8 bases. The germline V gene encodes CDR1 SGHTA and CDR2 FQGNSA. The ends lost 1 base at V and 8 bases at J; junction bases unmatched: 7. The CDR3 totals 15 residues. The DNA for the CDR3 is TGTGCCAGCAGCTTAGGACAGGGGATAGGAGACATTCAGTACTTC. This encodes CASSLGQGIGDIQYF.

The V call is TRBV28, the J call TRBJ1-5; D is perhaps TRBD1 (6 bases). The V end was cut by 9 bases, the J end by 4 bases, with 16 bases between. Germline lookup yields CDR1 MDHEN and CDR2 SYDVKM. This CDR3 comprises 14 residues. CDR3 loop: CASGGDQGNQPQHF. CDR3 coding DNA: TGTGCCAGTGGGGGGGACCAGGGGAATCAGCCCCAGCATTTT. Complete variable domain (other parts from reference TRBV28 and TRBJ1-5): DVKVTQSSRYLVKRTGEKVFLECVQDMDHENMFWYRQDPGLGLRLIYFSYDVKMKEKGDIPEGYSVSREKKERFSLILESASTNQTSMYLCASGGDQGNQPQHFGDGTRLSIL.

The rearrangement links TRBV11-2 to TRBJ2-3; a weak D match, TRBD1 (6 bases). In germline, CDR1 is SGHAT, CDR2 FQNNGV. Deletions cut 5 bases from V and 0 bases from J, with 15 bases between. The CDR3 length is 16 residues. CDR3 nucleotide sequence: TGTGCCAGCAGCCAACAGGGCCGAACTAGCACAGATACGCAGTATTTT. Translation gives CASSQQGRTSTDTQYF.

The rearrangement links TRBV9 to TRBJ2-1; weak D call: TRBD1 (6 bases). This CDR3 has 16 residues. Trimming removed 0 bases at V and 2 bases at J, with 12 bases between. CDR1 and CDR2 from the germline V gene are SGDLS and YYNGEE. DNA for the CDR3: TGTGCCAGCAGCGTAGTAGGCAGGGGCACCTACAATGAGCAGTTCTTC. Protein sequence: CASSVVGRGTYNEQFF.

With respect to this clone: The sample carries other DNA sequences with the same CDR3. This chain links TRBV27 with TRBJ2-3; a weak D match, TRBD2 (5 bases). There are 13 residues in the CDR3. Trimming pared 6 bases from V and 3 bases from J, leaving 10 bases between. CDR1 and CDR2 (germline): MNHEY, SMNVEV (reference sequence). The CDR3 reads CASSLTRTDTQYF. Written as DNA, the CDR3 is TGTGCCAGCAGCCTTACTAGGACAGATACGCAGTATTTT.

The chain is built from TRBV5-4 and TRBJ1-1, with a tentative D call TRBD1 (5 bases). The germline CDR1 and CDR2 sequences are SGHNT and YYREEE (reference sequence). The CDR3 totals 13 residues. V was shortened by 0 bases and J by 11 bases, with 14 bases between the two germline ends. The CDR3 sequence: CASSLARENTAFF. The CDR3 nucleotides read TGTGCCAGCAGCTTGGCCAGGGAAAATACGGCTTTCTTT. The whole variable domain, remainder taken from reference TRBV5-4 and TRBJ1-1, is ETGVTQSPTHLIKTRGQQVTLRCSSQSGHNTVSWYQQALGQGPQFIFQYYREEENGRGNFPPRFSGLQFPNYSSELNVNALELDDSALYLCASSLARENTAFFGQGTRLTVV.

The CDR3 DNA reads TGTGCCAGCAGCTTGGTTGGCCCTTACACTGAAGCTTTCTTT. Its protein product is CASSLVGPYTEAFF. This chain joins TRBV5-5 and TRBJ1-1, with D hard to call. Trimming removed 0 bases at V and 3 bases at J, with 9 bases between. Per germline, CDR1 SGHKS and CDR2 YYEKEE (reference sequence). This CDR3 has 14 amino acids.

The CDR3 sequence is CSGKHSETQYF. The CDR3 bases are TGCAGTGGAAAACATTCAGAGACCCAGTACTTC. This rearrangement joins TRBV20-1 to TRBJ2-5; D is unresolved. Deletions cut 7 bases from V and 4 bases from J, with 10 bases between. CDR1 is DFQATT, CDR2 SNEGSKA, per germline (reference sequence). The CDR3 covers 11 residues.

J is TRBJ2-3 and V is TRBV7-3; D gene ambiguous. V shed 1 base and J shed 0 bases, with 11 bases lying between them. The CDR3 runs 16 residues. In germline, CDR1 is SGHTA, CDR2 FQGTGA. The chain's CDR3 is CASSLKSVGSTDTQYF. The CDR3 nucleotides read TGTGCCAGCAGCTTAAAGTCGGTCGGGAGCACAGATACGCAGTATTTT.

This clone has only one observation. The chain has TRBV10-3 and TRBJ1-2; no definite D call. The CDR3 covers 15 residues. Trimming shortened V by 0 bases and J by 1 base, and 9 bases separated the two germline ends. Germline CDR1 and CDR2: ENHRY and SYGVKD. The CDR3 bases are TGTGCCATCAGTGAGTCCACGACACTTAACTATGGCTACACCTTC. Its translation is CAISESTTLNYGYTF.

The genes are TRBV5-1 and TRBJ2-3; 11 bases line up with TRBD1. CDR3 size: 16 residues. Looked up from germline, CDR1 is SGHRS and CDR2 is YFSETQ. V lost 2 bases to trimming and J lost 4 bases; unmatched junction nucleotides: 6. CDR3 amino acids: CASSLHGQGASDTQYF. The CDR3 nucleotides are TGCGCCAGCAGCTTACACGGACAGGGGGCCTCAGATACGCAGTATTTT. The full variable domain, with the rest looked up from reference TRBV5-1 and TRBJ2-3, is KAGVTQTPRYLIKTRGQQVTLSCSPISGHRSVSWYQQTPGQGLQFLFEYFSETQRNKGNFPGRFSGRQFSNSRSEMNVSTLELGDSALYLCASSLHGQGASDTQYFGPGTRLTVL.

The rearrangement links TRBV11-3 to TRBJ2-7; 7 nucleotides match TRBD1. V dropped 5 bases and J dropped 3; count of bases not matched to a gene: 10. CDR1 and CDR2 from the germline V gene are SGHNT and YENEEA. The CDR3 consists of 15 residues. The CDR3 DNA reads as TGTGCCAGCAGCGCATCACAGGGGTCGAACTACGAGCAGTACTTC. This codes for CASSASQGSNYEQYF.

The chain has TRBV28 and TRBJ2-3, with 10 bases lining up with TRBD1. The CDR3 runs 17 residues. Germline V gene sequence: CDR1 MDHEN, CDR2 SYDVKM. With V trimmed by 6 bases and J by 4 bases, 13 bases remained unmatched. The CDR3: CASSSAGTGVMPDTQYF. The CDR3 region has the DNA TGTGCCAGCAGCTCCGCCGGGACAGGGGTAATGCCAGATACGCAGTATTTT.

V is TRBV6-6 and J is TRBJ2-7; D gene unclear. Between the trimmed V and J ends, which lost 6 bases and 0 bases, there was a span of 9 bases. Germline CDR1 is MNHNY and CDR2 is SVGAGI (reference sequence). The CDR3 covers 13 residues. CDR3 DNA sequence: TGTGCCAGCAGCTATCTAAGCTCCTACGAGCAGTACTTC. Translation: CASSYLSSYEQYF.

The table lists this clone with a count of one. The chain employs TRBV10-2 and TRBJ1-2; a possible D gene is TRBD1 (5 bases). Germline-derived CDR1 and CDR2 are WSHSY and SAAADI. Trimming pared 4 bases from V and 8 bases from J, leaving 14 bases between. This CDR3 spans 13 amino acids. In DNA, the CDR3 is TGCGCCAGCAGTGTGGGGGGATTTGACGGCTACACCTTC. Translated, it gives CASSVGGFDGYTF.

CDR3 sequence reads: CSVDSPNTGELFF. In DNA, the CDR3 is TGCAGCGTTGATAGCCCGAACACCGGGGAGCTGTTTTTT. This chain links TRBV29-1 with TRBJ2-2; D unclear. V gave up 3 bases and J gave up 0 bases, with 5 bases separating them. The CDR3 extends over 13 amino acids. Germline assignment: CDR1 SQVTM and CDR2 ANQGSEA.

This clone has just one count. V usage is TRBV4-1 and J usage is TRBJ1-5; 7 nucleotides line up with TRBD1. J was trimmed by 2 bases and V by 1 base; bases with no gene match: 14. The V gene's germline CDR1 is MGHRA and CDR2 YSYEKL. The CDR3 has 19 amino acids. The CDR3 loop reads CASSQAGLSGGSGNQPQHF. Here the CDR3 DNA reads TGCGCCAGCAGCCAAGCCGGGCTCTCAGGGGGGAGCGGCAATCAGCCCCAGCATTTT.

This rearrangement joins TRBV2 to TRBJ2-5; TRBD2 matches at 10 bases. Germline lookup yields CDR1 SNHLY and CDR2 FYNNEI. The length of the CDR3 is 16 residues. V lost 6 bases and J lost 5; bases outside the gene matches: 12. CDR3 in DNA: TGTGCCAGCAGGGGCGTAGCGGGGGGACGGGGGGAGACCCAGTACTTC. Protein product: CASRGVAGGRGETQYF. The whole variable domain, remainder taken from reference TRBV2 and TRBJ2-5, is EPEVTQTPSHQVTQMGQEVILRCVPISNHLYFYWYRQILGQKVEFLVSFYNNEISEKSEIFDDQFSVERPDGSNFTLKIRSTKLEDSAMYFCASRGVAGGRGETQYFGPGTRLLVL.

The chain carries TRBV19 and TRBJ1-1; possibly TRBD1 for D (5 bases). CDR1 and CDR2 (germline): LNHDA, SQIVND (reference sequence). V was trimmed by 8 bases and J by 1 base, leaving 14 bases between them. The CDR3 is 14 amino acids. CDR3 DNA: TGTGCCAGTGTTAGGGGAACGGGGAACACTGAAGCTTTCTTT. It codes for CASVRGTGNTEAFF.

The chain couples TRBV5-4 to TRBJ2-5, with TRBD2 identical over 13 bases. V dropped 0 bases and J dropped 6; count of bases not matched to a gene: 14. The germline V gene encodes CDR1 SGHNT and CDR2 YYREEE (reference sequence). CDR3 length: 19 residues. The CDR3 loop is CASSLGTSGSFLGRQTQYF. In DNA form, the CDR3 reads TGTGCCAGCAGCTTGGGGACTAGCGGGAGCTTCTTGGGTCGGCAGACCCAGTACTTC.

The rearrangement uses TRBV28 and TRBJ1-5; a weak D match, TRBD1 (6 bases). CDR3 length: 15 amino acids. From germline, CDR1 is MDHEN and CDR2 SYDVKM. Trimming cost V 5 bases and J 1 base, with 12 bases left between them. CDR3 DNA: TGTGCCAGCAGTCCTCAGGGGCGCAGCAATCAGCCCCAGCATTTT. Protein: CASSPQGRSNQPQHF.

The CDR3 loop is CASSLGQAFSGANVLTF. CDR3 coding DNA: TGCGCCAGCAGCTTGGGACAGGCCTTCTCTGGGGCCAACGTCCTGACTTTC. The chain has TRBV5-1 and TRBJ2-6, with D possibly TRBD1 on 6 matching bases. The CDR3 is 17 residues long. Germline V gene lookup returns CDR1 SGHRS and CDR2 YFSETQ. Trimming removed 0 bases at V and 0 bases at J, with 10 bases between.

This chain uses TRBV27 with TRBJ2-5, with D tentatively TRBD2 (5 bases). This CDR3 contains 15 residues. Trimming removed 2 bases at V and 5 bases at J, with 15 bases between. Germline assignment: CDR1 MNHEY and CDR2 SMNVEV (reference sequence). CDR3 coding DNA: TGTGCCAGCAGTTTAGTTTTAGGCCGAGGGGAGACCCAGTACTTC. Its protein is CASSLVLGRGETQYF.

The genes are TRBV6-4 and TRBJ2-2, with D perhaps TRBD2 (6 bases). V gave up 1 base and J gave up 3 bases, with 6 bases separating them. Germline lookup yields CDR1 MRHNA and CDR2 SNTAGT. This CDR3 contains 14 residues. The CDR3: CASSDWGDTGELFF. The CDR3 bases are TGTGCCAGCAGTGACTGGGGGGACACCGGGGAGCTGTTTTTT.

The V call is TRBV30, the J call TRBJ2-7, with D unresolved. This CDR3 has 12 amino acids. The V gene's germline CDR1 is GTSNPN and CDR2 SVGIG (reference sequence). Trimming left V 0 bases short and J 5 bases short, with 8 bases between. CDR3 sequence reads: CAWSVFGHEQYF. CDR3 bases: TGTGCCTGGAGTGTATTTGGCCACGAGCAGTACTTC.

The chain is built from TRBV5-8 and TRBJ2-7, with a weak D call TRBD2 (5 bases). The V gene lost 0 bases and the J gene lost 9 bases, with 7 bases spanning the gap. The CDR3 has 11 amino acids. Germline loops: CDR1 SGHTS, CDR2 YDEGEE. The CDR3 loop reads CASSLGAGQYF. CDR3 coding DNA: TGTGCCAGCAGCTTGGGCGCGGGGCAGTACTTC.